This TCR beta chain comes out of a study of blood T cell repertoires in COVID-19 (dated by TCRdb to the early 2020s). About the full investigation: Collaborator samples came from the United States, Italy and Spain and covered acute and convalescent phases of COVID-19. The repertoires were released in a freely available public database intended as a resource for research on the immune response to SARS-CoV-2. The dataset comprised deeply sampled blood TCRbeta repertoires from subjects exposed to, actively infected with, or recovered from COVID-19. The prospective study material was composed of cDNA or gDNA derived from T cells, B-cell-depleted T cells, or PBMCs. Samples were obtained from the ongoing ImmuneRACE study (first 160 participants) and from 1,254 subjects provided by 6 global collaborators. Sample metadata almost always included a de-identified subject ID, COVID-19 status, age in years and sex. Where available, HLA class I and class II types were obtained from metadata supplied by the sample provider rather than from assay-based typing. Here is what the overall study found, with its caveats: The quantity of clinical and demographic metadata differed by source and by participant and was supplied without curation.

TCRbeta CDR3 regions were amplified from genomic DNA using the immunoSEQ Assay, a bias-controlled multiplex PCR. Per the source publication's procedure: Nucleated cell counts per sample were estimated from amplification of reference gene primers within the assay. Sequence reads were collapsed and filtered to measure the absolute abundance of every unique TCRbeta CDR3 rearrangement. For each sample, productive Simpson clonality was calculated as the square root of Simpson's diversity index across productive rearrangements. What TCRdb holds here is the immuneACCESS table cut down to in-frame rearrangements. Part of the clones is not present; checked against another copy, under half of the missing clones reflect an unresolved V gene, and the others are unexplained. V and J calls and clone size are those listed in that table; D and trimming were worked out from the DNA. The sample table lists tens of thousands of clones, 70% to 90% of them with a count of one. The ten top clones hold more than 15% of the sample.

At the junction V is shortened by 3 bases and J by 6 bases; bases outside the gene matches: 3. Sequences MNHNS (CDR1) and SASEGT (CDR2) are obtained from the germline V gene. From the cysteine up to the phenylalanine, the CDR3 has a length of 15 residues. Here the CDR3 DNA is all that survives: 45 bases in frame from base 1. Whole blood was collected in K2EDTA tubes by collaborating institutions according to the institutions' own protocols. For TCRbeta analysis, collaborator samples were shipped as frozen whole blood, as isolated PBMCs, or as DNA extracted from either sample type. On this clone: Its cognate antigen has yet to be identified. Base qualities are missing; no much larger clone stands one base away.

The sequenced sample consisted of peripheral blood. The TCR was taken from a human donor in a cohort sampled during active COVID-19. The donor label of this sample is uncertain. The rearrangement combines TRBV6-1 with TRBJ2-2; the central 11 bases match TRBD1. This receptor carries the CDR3 CASSDWDRGAGELFF. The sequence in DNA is TGTGCCAGCAGTGATTGGGACAGGGGGGCCGGGGAGCTGTTTTTT.